This T cell receptor beta chain originates from a study of CD8 T cells in ankylosing spondylitis. Study-level findings and limits: Reactive arthritis synovial fluid and blood were previously reported to contain some motif variants. Reportedly, significant enrichment of disease-linked clones occurred in matched ankylosing spondylitis synovial fluid.

Quantitative 5'-RACE with molecular barcodes produced the TCR beta libraries. TCRdb re-derived calls from the 5' RACE reads in MiXCR, one entry per CDR3 protein. The sample lists fewer than 250,000 distinct CDR3 sequences, about 10% occurring once. At least ten counts were recorded for this clonotype. The antigen is unknown. V was shortened by 2 bases and J by 5 bases, with 10 bases between the two germline ends. The CDR3 has 14 residues. CDR1 MNHEY and CDR2 SVGAGI come from the germline V gene. Sequenced sample: blood, either unsorted or a sorted T cell fraction (not recorded which). This TCR was sampled from a male donor with ankylosing spondylitis or in good health (not recorded which). V and J are TRBV6-5 and TRBJ1-5, with D unclear. CDR3 nucleotides: TGTGCCAGCAGTTACGAGGCAGGCTATCAGCCCCAGCATTTT. Translation: CASSYEAGYQPQHF.